This T cell receptor beta chain came from a study of T-cell memory formation after mild COVID-19. Study-level points and caveats: Clones which contracted sat mainly in CM and EM if CD4+, and in EMRA if CD8+.

The CDR3 covers 16 residues. The germline V gene has CDR1 DFQATT and CDR2 SNEGSKA (reference sequence). Remarks on this clonotype: Its specificity is unknown.

TCRdb called the 5' RACE reads again in MiXCR, with one record for every CDR3 protein. Of fewer than 500,000 distinct CDR3 sequences listed, around 25% are singletons. This sequence was found in an adult woman who had mild COVID-19 (a few samples of this study predate the infection). Cell type and time point are not known. The sequencing input was PBMCs or a T cell subset sorted from them (not recorded which). V and J are TRBV20-1 and TRBJ2-3; 15 bases match TRBD2. The CDR3 region has the DNA TGCAGCGCCGGGACTAGCGGGAGGTGGGGCGCAGATACGCAGTATTTT. Amino acids: CSAGTSGRWGADTQYF.